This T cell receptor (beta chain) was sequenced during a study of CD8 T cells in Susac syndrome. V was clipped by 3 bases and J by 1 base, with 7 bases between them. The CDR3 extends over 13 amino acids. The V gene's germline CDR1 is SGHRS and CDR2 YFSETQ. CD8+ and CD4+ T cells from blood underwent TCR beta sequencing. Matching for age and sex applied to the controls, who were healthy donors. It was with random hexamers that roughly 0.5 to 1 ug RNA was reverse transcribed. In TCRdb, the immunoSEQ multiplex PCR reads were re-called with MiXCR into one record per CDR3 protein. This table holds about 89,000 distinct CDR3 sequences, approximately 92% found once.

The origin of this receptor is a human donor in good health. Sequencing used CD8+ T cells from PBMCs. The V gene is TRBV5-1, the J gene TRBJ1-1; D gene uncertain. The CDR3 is CASSWRGNTEAFF. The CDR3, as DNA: TGCGCCAGCAGCTGGCGGGGGAACACTGAAGCTTTCTTT.